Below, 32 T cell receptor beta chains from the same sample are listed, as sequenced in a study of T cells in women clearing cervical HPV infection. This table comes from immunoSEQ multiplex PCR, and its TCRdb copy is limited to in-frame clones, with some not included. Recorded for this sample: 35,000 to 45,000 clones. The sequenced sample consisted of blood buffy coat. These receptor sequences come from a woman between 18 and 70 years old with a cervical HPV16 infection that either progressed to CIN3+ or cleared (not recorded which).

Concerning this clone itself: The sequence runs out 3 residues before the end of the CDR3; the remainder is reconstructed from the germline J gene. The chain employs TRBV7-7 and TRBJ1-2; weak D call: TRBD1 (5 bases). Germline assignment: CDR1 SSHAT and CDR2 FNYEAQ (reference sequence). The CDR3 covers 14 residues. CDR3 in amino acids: CASSGGGPYNDYTF. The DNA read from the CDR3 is TGTGCCAGCAGCGGGGGGGGTCCATACAATGAC.

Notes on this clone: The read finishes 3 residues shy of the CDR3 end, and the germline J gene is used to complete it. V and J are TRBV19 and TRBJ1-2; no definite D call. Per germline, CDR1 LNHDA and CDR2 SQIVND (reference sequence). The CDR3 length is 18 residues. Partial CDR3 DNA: TGTGCCAGTAGTGCCGGACTAGCGGGAGGGCCAGGTAAAGATACC. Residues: CASSAGLAGGPGKDT. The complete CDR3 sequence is CASSAGLAGGPGKDTYTF.

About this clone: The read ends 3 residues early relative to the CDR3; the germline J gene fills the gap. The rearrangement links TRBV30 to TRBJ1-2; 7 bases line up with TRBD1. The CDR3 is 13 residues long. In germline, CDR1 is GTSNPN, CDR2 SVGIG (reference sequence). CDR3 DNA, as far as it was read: TGTGCCTGGAGTGTACAGGGGACAGATACC. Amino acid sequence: CAWSVQGTDT. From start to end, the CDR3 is CAWSVQGTDTYTF.

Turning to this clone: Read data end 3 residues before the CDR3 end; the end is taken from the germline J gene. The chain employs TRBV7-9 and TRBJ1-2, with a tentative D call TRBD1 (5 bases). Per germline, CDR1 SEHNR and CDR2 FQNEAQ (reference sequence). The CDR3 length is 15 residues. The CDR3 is CASSPAGTNYNDYTF. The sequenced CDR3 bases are TGTGCCAGCAGCCCCGCCGGGACTAACTACAATGAC. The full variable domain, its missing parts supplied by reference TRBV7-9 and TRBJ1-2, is DTGVSQNPRHKITKRGQNVTFRCDPISEHNRLYWYRQTLGQGPEFLTYFQNEAQLEKSRLLSDRFSAERPKGSFSTLEIQRTEQGDSAMYLCASSPAGTNYNDYTFGSGTRLTVV.

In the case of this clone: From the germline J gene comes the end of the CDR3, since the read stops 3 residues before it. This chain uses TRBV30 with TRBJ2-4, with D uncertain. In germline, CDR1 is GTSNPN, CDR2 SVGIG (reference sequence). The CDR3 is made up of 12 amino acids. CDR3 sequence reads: CAWKGPSYGQYF. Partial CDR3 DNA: TGTGCCTGGAAAGGGCCTTCTTATGGT.

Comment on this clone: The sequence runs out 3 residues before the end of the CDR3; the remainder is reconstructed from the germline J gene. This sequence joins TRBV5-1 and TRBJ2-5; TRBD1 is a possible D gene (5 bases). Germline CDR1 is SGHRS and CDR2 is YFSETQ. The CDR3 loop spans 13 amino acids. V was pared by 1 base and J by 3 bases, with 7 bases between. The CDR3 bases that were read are TGCGCCAGCAGCTTGACAGGTGAAGAGACC. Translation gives CASSLTGEET. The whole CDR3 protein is CASSLTGEETQYF.

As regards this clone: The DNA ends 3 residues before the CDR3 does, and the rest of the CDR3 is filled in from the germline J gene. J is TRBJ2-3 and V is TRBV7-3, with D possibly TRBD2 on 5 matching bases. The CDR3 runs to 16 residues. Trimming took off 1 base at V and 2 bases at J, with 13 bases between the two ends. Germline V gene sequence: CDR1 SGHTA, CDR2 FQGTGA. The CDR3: CASSLNGGWNTDTQYF. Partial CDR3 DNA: TGTGCCAGCAGCTTAAACGGCGGGTGGAACACAGATACG.

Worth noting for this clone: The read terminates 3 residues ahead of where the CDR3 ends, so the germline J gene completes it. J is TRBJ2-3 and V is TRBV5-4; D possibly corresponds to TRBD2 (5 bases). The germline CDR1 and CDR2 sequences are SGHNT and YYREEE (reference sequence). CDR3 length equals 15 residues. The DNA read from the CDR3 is TGTGCCAGCAGCTCTCCCAGCGACTACCAAGAGACG. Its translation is CASSSPSDYQET. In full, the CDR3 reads CASSSPSDYQETQYF.

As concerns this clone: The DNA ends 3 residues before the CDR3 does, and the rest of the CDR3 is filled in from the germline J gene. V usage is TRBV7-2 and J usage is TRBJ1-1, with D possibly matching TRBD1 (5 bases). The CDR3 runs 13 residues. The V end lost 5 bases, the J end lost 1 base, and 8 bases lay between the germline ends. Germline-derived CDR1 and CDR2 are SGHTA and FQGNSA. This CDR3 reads CASSGQKNTEAFF. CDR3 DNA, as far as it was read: TGTGCCAGCAGCGGACAAAAGAACACTGAA. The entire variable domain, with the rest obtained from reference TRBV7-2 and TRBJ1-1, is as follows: GAGVSQSPSNKVTEKGKDVELRCDPISGHTALYWYRQSLGQGLEFLIYFQGNSAPDKSGLPSDRFSAERTGGSVSTLTIQRTQQEDSAVYLCASSGQKNTEAFFGQGTRLTVV.

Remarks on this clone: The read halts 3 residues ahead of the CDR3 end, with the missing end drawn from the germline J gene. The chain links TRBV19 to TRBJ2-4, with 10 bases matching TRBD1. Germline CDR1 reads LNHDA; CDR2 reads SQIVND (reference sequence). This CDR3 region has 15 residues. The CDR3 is CASSIALTGGDGQYF. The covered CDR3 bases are TGTGCCAGTAGTATAGCTCTGACAGGGGGCGATGGT.

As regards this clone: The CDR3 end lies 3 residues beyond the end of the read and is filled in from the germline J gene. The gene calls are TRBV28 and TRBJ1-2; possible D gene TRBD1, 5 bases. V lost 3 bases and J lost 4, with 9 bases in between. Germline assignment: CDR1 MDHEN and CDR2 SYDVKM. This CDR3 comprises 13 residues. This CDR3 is CASSLGRIYGYTF. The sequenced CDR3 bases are TGTGCCAGCAGTTTGGGGCGGATCTATGGC.

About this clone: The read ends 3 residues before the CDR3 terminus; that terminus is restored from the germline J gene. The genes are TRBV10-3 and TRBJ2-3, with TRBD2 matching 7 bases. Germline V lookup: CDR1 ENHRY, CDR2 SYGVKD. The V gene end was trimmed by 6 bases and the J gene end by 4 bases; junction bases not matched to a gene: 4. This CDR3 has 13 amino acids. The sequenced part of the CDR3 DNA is TGTGCCATCAGAAGCGGGGTCGCAGATACG. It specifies CAIRSGVADT. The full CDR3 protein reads CAIRSGVADTQYF.

The CDR3 is CASSQSPPGQGFSDTQYF. The sequenced CDR3 bases are TGCGCCAGCAGTCAATCGCCTCCGGGACAGGGTTTTTCAGATACG. This sequence joins TRBV23-1 and TRBJ2-3; 9 nucleotides agree with TRBD1. The DNA ends 3 residues before the CDR3 does, and the rest of the CDR3 is filled in from the germline J gene. TRBV23-1 qualifies as an ORF whose function is uncertain. V lost 0 bases and J lost 4; bases outside the gene matches: 11. The CDR3 is 18 residues long.

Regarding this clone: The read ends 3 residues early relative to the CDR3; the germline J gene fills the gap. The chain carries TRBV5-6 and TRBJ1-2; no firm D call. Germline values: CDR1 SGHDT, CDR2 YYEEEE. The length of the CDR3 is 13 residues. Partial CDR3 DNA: TGTGCCAGCAGCTTGGGGGTAGGGCAAGGC. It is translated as CASSLGVGQG. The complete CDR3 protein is CASSLGVGQGYTF.

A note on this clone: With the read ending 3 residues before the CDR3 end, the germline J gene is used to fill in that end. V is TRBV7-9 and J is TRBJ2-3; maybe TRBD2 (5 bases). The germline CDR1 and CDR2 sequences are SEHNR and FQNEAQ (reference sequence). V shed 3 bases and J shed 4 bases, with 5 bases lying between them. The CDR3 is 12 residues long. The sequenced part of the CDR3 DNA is TGTGCCAGCAGCTTCGGGGCAGATACG. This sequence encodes CASSFGADT. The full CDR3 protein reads CASSFGADTQYF.

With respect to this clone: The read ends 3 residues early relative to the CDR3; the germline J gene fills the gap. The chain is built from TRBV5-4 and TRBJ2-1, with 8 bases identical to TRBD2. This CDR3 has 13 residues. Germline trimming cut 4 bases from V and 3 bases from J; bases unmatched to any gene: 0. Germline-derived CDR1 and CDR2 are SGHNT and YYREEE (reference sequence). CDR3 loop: CASSGTSYNEQFF. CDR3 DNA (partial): TGTGCCAGCAGCGGGACTAGCTACAATGAG.

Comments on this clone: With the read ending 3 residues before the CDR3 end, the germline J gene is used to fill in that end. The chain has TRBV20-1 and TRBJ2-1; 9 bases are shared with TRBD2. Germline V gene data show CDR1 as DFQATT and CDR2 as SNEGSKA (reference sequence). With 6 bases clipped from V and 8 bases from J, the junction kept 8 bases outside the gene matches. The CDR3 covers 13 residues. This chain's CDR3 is CSARTSAVDEQFF. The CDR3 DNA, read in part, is TGCAGTGCCCGGACTAGCGCTGTCGATGAG.

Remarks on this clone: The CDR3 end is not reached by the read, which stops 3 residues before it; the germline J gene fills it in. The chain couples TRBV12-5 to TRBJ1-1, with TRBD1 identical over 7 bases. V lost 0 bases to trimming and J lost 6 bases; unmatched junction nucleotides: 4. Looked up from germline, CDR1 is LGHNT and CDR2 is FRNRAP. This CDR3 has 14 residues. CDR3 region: CASGLVPDRAEAFF. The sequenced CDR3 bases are TGTGCTAGTGGTTTGGTACCAGACAGGGCTGAA.

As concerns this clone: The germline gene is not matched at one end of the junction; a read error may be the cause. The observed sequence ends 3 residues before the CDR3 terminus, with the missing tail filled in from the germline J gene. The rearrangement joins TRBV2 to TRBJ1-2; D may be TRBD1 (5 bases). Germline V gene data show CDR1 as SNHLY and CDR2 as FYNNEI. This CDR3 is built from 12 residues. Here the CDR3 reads CASREARGGYTF. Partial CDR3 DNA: TGTGCCAGCAGGGAAGCAAGGGGTGGC. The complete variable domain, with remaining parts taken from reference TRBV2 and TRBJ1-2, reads EPEVTQTPSHQVTQMGQEVILRCVPISNHLYFYWYRQILGQKVEFLVSFYNNEISEKSEIFDDQFSVERPDGSNFTLKIRSTKLEDSAMYFCASREARGGYTFGSGTRLTVV.

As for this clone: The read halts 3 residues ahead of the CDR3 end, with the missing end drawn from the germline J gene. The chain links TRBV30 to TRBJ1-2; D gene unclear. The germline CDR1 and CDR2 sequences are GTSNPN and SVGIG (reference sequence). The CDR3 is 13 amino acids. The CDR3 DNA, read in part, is TGTGCCTGGACCGGCGGGAGTTTGGATACC. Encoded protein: CAWTGGSLDT. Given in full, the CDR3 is CAWTGGSLDTYTF.

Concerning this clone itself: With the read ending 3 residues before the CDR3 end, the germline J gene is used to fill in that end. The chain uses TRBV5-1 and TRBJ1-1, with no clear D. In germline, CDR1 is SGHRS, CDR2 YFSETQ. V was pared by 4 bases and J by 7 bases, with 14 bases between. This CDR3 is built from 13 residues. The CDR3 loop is CASSPPGEGEAFF. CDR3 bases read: TGCGCCAGCAGCCCTCCCGGGGAGGGTGAA. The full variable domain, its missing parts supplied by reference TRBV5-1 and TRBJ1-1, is KAGVTQTPRYLIKTRGQQVTLSCSPISGHRSVSWYQQTPGQGLQFLFEYFSETQRNKGNFPGRFSGRQFSNSRSEMNVSTLELGDSALYLCASSPPGEGEAFFGQGTRLTVV.

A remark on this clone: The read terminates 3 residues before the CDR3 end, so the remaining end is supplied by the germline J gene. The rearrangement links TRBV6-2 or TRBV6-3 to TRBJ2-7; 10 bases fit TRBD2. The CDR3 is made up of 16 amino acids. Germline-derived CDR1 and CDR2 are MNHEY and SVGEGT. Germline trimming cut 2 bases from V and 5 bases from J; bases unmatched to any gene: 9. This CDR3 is CASSYPSGRAGDEQYF. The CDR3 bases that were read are TGTGCCAGCAGTTACCCTAGCGGGAGAGCAGGAGACGAG.

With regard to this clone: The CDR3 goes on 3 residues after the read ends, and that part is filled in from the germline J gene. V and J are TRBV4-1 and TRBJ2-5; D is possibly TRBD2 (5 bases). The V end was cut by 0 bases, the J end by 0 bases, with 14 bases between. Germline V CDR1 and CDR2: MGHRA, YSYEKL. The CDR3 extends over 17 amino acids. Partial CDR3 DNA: TGCGCCAGCAGCCAAGATCTGGCTAGCCTGTACCAAGAGACC. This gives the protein CASSQDLASLYQET. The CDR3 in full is CASSQDLASLYQETQYF.

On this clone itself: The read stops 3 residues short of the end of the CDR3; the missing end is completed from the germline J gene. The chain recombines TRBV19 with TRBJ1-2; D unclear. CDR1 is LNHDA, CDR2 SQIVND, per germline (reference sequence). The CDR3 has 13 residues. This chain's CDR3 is CASAAGVTYDYTF. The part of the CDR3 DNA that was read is TGTGCCAGTGCTGCGGGAGTTACTTACGAC.

CDR3 protein: CAWSPLAGADDYTF. The DNA read from the CDR3 is TGTGCCTGGAGTCCCCTAGCGGGAGCGGATGAC. The chain couples TRBV30 to TRBJ1-2; no definite D call. Read coverage stops 3 residues before the CDR3 terminus; the germline J gene supplies the remainder. The CDR3 length is 14 residues. CDR1 is GTSNPN, CDR2 SVGIG, per germline (reference sequence).

The CDR3: CAWSVAGTYEQYF. The CDR3 DNA, read in part, is TGTGCCTGGAGTGTGGCAGGGACCTACGAG. The V and J genes are TRBV30 and TRBJ2-7, with TRBD1 as a possible D gene (5 bases). Sequencing ends 3 residues short of the CDR3 end; the germline J gene provides the rest. Germline V gives CDR1 GTSNPN, CDR2 SVGIG (reference sequence). V dropped 0 bases and J dropped 2 bases, with 8 bases sitting between them. The CDR3 is made up of 13 amino acids.

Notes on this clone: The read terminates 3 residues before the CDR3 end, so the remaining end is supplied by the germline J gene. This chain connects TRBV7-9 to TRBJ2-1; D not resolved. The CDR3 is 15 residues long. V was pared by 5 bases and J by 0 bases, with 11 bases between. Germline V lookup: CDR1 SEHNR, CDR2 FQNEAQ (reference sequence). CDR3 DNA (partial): TGTGCCAGCAGCCCTGGCCTGAGCTCCTACAATGAG. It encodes CASSPGLSSYNE. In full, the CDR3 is CASSPGLSSYNEQFF.

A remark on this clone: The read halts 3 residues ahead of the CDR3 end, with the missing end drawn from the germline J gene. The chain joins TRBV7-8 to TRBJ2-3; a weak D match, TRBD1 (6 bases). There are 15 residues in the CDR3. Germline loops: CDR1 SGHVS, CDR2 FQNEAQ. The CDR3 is CASSLGDTRNQPQYF. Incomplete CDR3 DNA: TGTGCCAGCAGCTTGGGGGACACACGCAATCAGCCG.

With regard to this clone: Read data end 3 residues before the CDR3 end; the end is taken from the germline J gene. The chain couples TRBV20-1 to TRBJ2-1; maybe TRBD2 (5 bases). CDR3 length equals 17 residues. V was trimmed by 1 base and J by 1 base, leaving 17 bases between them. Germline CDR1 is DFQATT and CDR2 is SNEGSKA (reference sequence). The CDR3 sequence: CSARVRSAGYSYNEQFF. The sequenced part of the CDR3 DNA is TGCAGTGCTAGAGTCCGGTCTGCGGGTTATTCCTACAATGAG.

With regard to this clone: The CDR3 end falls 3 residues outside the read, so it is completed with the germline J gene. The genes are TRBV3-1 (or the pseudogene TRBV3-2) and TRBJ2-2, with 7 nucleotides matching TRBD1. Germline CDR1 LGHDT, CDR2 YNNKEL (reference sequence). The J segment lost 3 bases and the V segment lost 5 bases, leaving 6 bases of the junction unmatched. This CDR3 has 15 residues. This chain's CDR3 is CASSTPGQHTGELFF. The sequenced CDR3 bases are TGTGCCAGCAGCACTCCGGGACAGCACACCGGGGAG.

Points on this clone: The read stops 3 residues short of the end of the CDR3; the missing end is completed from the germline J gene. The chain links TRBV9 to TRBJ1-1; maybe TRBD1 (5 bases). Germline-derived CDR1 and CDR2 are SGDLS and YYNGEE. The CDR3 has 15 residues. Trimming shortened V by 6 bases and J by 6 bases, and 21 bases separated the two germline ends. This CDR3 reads CASTPIRGASSEAFF. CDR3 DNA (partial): TGTGCCAGCACGCCAATCAGAGGGGCATCCTCTGAA.

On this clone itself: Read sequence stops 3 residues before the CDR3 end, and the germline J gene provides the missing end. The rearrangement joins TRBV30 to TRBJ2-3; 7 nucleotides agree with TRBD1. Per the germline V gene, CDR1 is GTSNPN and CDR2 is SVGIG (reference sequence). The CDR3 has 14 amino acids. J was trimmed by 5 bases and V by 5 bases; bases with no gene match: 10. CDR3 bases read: TGTGCCTGGCTTCCCGAGGACAGGTTAGATACG. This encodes CAWLPEDRLDT. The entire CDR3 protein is CAWLPEDRLDTQYF.